The T cell receptor (beta chain) described here comes from a study of blood T cell repertoires in COVID-19. Turning to the study itself: Samples representing acute and convalescent COVID-19 were sourced from the United States, Italy and Spain. From T cells, B-cell-depleted T cells, or PBMCs came the material, which was cDNA or gDNA.

The authors' processing: By means of reference gene primer amplification, nucleated cell counts were estimated. Method: immunoSEQ multiplex PCR; TCRdb's copy keeps in-frame clones and lacks some. Clone size and the V and J calls come from that table; the DNA yielded D and trimming. The sample has more than 450,000 clones, roughly 87% seen once. Germline V gene data show CDR1 as SGHTS and CDR2 as YDEGEE. CDR3 length: 15 residues. V dropped 4 bases and J dropped 5; count of bases not matched to a gene: 9. This receptor was taken from a young woman who had recovered from COVID-19. Sequencing used PBMCs or T cells enriched from blood (not recorded which). The chain links TRBV5-8 to TRBJ1-5; TRBD1 matches 7 bases. CDR3 coding DNA: TGTGCCAGCAGCCAGGGGGAGACAGATTATCAGCCCCAGCATTTT. Its translation: CASSQGETDYQPQHF.